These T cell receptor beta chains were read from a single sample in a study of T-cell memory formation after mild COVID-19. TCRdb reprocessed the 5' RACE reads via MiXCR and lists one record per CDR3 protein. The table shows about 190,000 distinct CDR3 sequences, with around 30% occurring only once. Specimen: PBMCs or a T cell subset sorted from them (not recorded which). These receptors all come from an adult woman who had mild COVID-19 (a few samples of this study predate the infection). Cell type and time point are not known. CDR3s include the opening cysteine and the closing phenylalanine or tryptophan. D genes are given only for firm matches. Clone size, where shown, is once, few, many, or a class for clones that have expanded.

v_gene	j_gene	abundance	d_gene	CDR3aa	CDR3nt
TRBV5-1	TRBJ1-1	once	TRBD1	CASSLRQGPATEAFF	TGCGCCAGCAGCCTACGACAGGGGCCGGCCACTGAAGCTTTCTTT
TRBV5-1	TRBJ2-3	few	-	CASSLWSHFADTQYF	TGCGCCAGCAGCTTGTGGTCCCACTTTGCAGATACGCAGTATTTT
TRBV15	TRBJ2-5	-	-	CATGQTLGLQETQYF	TGTGCCACCGGACAGACCCTGGGGCTCCAAGAGACCCAGTACTTC
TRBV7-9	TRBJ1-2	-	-	CASSSGTLDGYTF	TGTGCCAGCAGCTCTGGAACGCTCGATGGCTACACCTTC
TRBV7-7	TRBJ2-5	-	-	CASSEVSGTLQETQYF	TGTGCCAGCAGCGAAGTGTCTGGGACACTCCAAGAGACCCAGTACTTC
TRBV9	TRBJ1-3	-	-	CASSVTDGNTIYF	TGTGCCAGCAGCGTGACTGATGGAAACACCATATATTTT
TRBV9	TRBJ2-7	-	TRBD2	CASSVERESYEQYF	TGTGCCAGCAGCGTAGAGCGGGAGAGCTACGAGCAGTACTTC
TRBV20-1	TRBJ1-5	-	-	CSALGESNQPQHF	TGCAGTGCTCTAGGGGAAAGCAATCAGCCCCAGCATTTT
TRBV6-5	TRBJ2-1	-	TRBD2	CASSGTSGYNEQFF	TGTGCCAGCAGCGGGACTAGCGGATACAATGAGCAGTTCTTC
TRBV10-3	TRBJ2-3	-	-	CAISESGMDTQYF	TGTGCCATCAGTGAGTCGGGAATGGATACGCAGTATTTT
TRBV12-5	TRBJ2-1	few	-	CASGLPPSYNEQFF	TGTGCTAGTGGTTTGCCCCCCTCCTACAATGAGCAGTTCTTC
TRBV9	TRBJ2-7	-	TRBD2	CASSVGLAGYYEQYF	TGTGCCAGCAGCGTAGGATTAGCGGGATATTACGAGCAGTACTTC
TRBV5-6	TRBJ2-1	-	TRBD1	CASSSVGQYNEQFF	TGTGCCAGCAGCTCGGTGGGACAGTACAATGAGCAGTTCTTC